This T cell receptor (beta chain) was observed in a study of T cells after yellow fever vaccination. Per the germline V gene, CDR1 is SGHNT and CDR2 is YYREEE (reference sequence). V shed 4 bases and J shed 3 bases, with 14 bases lying between them. The CDR3 has 15 amino acids. General study points: The secondary T-cell response peaked on day 5, not day 15, but was weaker.

The table lists this clonotype with many counts. Its antigen is unidentified. TCRdb re-called the 5' RACE reads through MiXCR, storing one row per CDR3 protein. The sample gives about 310,000 distinct CDR3 sequences, 3.6% of which show up once; about a quarter is in the top ten. Sample: PBMCs, taken on the day of the yellow fever booster vaccination. This sequence originates from a man younger than 30 who received the YFV17D yellow fever vaccine. The gene calls are TRBV5-4 and TRBJ2-4; D is possibly TRBD2 (7 bases). CDR3 nucleotide sequence: TGTGCCAGCAGCCATTACAGGGAGGGCAAAAACATTCAGTACTTC. This translates into CASSHYREGKNIQYF.